A single sample is the source of the 29 T cell receptor beta chains below, sequenced in a study of T cells in Graves' hyperthyroidism and ophthalmopathy. There were TCR beta CDR3 regions amplified from RNA transcripts. Primed by the HTBI set, a first-round RT-PCR was run on the TCR CDR3. TCRdb re-analysed the multiplex PCR reads in MiXCR, keeping a single row per CDR3 protein. Of 700,000 or so distinct CDR3 sequences listed, about a sixth were seen once; the top ten hold approximately 8%. Input material: blood. The receptors were sampled from a man aged 18 to 29 with Graves' hyperthyroidism.

Ten or more counts support this clonotype. This chain uses TRBV28 with TRBJ2-1; 7 bases line up with TRBD1. The V segment lost 4 bases and the J segment 4 bases; nucleotides outside the gene matches: 1. Germline V lookup: CDR1 MDHEN, CDR2 SYDVKM. The CDR3 consists of 13 residues. The CDR3 sequence is CASSSGQYNEQFF. The CDR3 coding sequence is TGTGCCAGCAGTTCGGGACAGTACAATGAGCAGTTCTTC.

There are a few counts of this clonotype. This chain uses TRBV12-3 or TRBV12-4 with TRBJ2-5, with D maybe TRBD2 (5 bases). The CDR3 is 15 amino acids. With 0 bases removed from V and 1 base from J, the gap between germline ends came to 9 bases. The CDR3 DNA reads TGTGCCAGCAGTTTAGCGATCGGGATCCAAGAGACCCAGTACTTC. Translating gives CASSLAIGIQETQYF.

This clonotype was picked up a small number of times. CDR3 DNA sequence: TGCGCCAGCAGCCCGACTAGCGGGAAAGATGGTGGCGGCGAGCAGTACTTC. Amino acid sequence: CASSPTSGKDGGGEQYF. The chain is built from TRBV5-1 and TRBJ2-7; 11 bases fit TRBD2. After removal of 4 bases from V and 6 bases from J, the junction contained 15 bases not matched to a gene. This CDR3 has 17 amino acids. CDR1 SGHRS and CDR2 YFSETQ come from the germline V gene.

This clonotype was recorded many times. The chain recombines TRBV20-1 with TRBJ2-1; tentative D call: TRBD1 (8 bases). Trimming stripped 5 bases from V and 7 bases from J, with 12 bases between. The CDR3 consists of 12 residues. The V gene's germline CDR1 is DFQATT and CDR2 SNEGSKA (reference sequence). CDR3 sequence (DNA): TGCAGTGCTCAACAGGGGGGGAATGAGCAGTTCTTC. Translation: CSAQQGGNEQFF.

This clonotype has only a few counts. The rearrangement joins TRBV20-1 to TRBJ1-3; D is undetermined. Trimming took 3 bases from V and 2 from J, leaving 11 bases between them. The germline V gene encodes CDR1 DFQATT and CDR2 SNEGSKA (reference sequence). The CDR3 runs to 14 residues. Here the CDR3 reads CSARGSRTGNTIYF. The CDR3 DNA follows: TGCAGTGCTAGGGGATCCAGGACTGGAAACACCATATATTTT.

This chain uses TRBV5-1 with TRBJ2-1; the match to TRBD1 covers 8 bases. Germline V gene sequence: CDR1 SGHRS, CDR2 YFSETQ. The CDR3 spans 15 residues. J lost 6 bases, V lost 4 bases, and 9 bases had no gene match. Here the CDR3 reads CASSTTGALLNEQFF. For the CDR3, the DNA is TGCGCCAGCAGCACGACAGGGGCCCTACTCAATGAGCAGTTCTTC.

The chain couples TRBV6-1 to TRBJ1-1, with 10 positions matching TRBD1. CDR1 is MNHNS, CDR2 SASEGT, per germline. V shed 6 bases, J shed 6 bases, and the junction held 4 bases outside the gene matches. The CDR3 contains 13 residues. CDR3 sequence: CASRGQGEAEAFF. CDR3 nucleotide sequence: TGTGCCAGCAGAGGACAGGGGGAGGCTGAAGCTTTCTTT.

This clonotype has a handful of counts. The chain employs TRBV18 and TRBJ1-2, with D perhaps matching TRBD1 (5 bases). The CDR3 length is 12 residues. Trimming cost V 2 bases and J 6 bases, with 7 bases left between them. Germline values: CDR1 KGHSH, CDR2 LQKENI. The CDR3 reads CASSPLGDGYTF. CDR3 coding DNA: TGTGCCAGCTCACCATTGGGGGATGGCTACACCTTC. Full variable domain (missing parts from reference TRBV18 and TRBJ1-2): NAGVMQNPRHLVRRRGQEARLRCSPMKGHSHVYWYRQLPEEGLKFMVYLQKENIIDESGMPKERFSAEFPKEGPSILRIQQVVRGDSAAYFCASSPLGDGYTFGSGTRLTVV.

In its sample, this clonotype was seen many times. The chain combines TRBV7-2 with TRBJ2-1; D call uncertain. The CDR3 spans 16 residues. The germline gives CDR1 SGHTA, CDR2 FQGNSA. With 4 bases removed from V and 9 bases from J, the gap between germline ends came to 22 bases. CDR3 amino acids: CASSSQPPTTLGEQFF. The CDR3 DNA reads as TGTGCCAGCAGCTCTCAACCTCCTACTACCTTAGGTGAGCAGTTCTTC.

This clonotype was observed many times. This chain connects TRBV7-2 to TRBJ2-2; D not resolved. V was cut by 5 bases and J by 2 bases, with 6 bases left in between. Per the germline V gene, CDR1 is SGHTA and CDR2 is FQGNSA. The length of the CDR3 is 13 residues. The DNA for the CDR3 is TGTGCCAGCAGCCGTTCTAACACCGGGGAGCTGTTTTTT. Its translation: CASSRSNTGELFF. Complete variable domain (other parts from reference TRBV7-2 and TRBJ2-2): GAGVSQSPSNKVTEKGKDVELRCDPISGHTALYWYRQSLGQGLEFLIYFQGNSAPDKSGLPSDRFSAERTGGSVSTLTIQRTQQEDSAVYLCASSRSNTGELFFGEGSRLTVL.

The gene calls are TRBV30 and TRBJ2-6; TRBD2 matches 11 bases. V shed 5 bases and J 0 bases; nucleotides not matched to a gene: 3. This CDR3 is 16 amino acids long. The germline CDR1 and CDR2 sequences are GTSNPN and SVGIG (reference sequence). The CDR3 loop is CAWELAGASGANVLTF. The CDR3 nucleotides are TGTGCCTGGGAACTAGCGGGAGCCTCTGGGGCCAACGTCCTGACTTTC.

The chain has TRBV7-6 and TRBJ2-5; D call uncertain. The germline gives CDR1 SGHVS, CDR2 FNYEAQ. The CDR3 totals 13 residues. V was cut by 1 base and J by 7 bases, with 10 bases left in between. This chain's CDR3 is CASSLGQLATQYF. The CDR3 bases are TGTGCCAGCAGCTTAGGCCAGCTGGCGACCCAGTACTTC.

This rearrangement joins TRBV30 to TRBJ1-2; 9 nucleotides match TRBD1. CDR1 and CDR2 (germline): GTSNPN, SVGIG (reference sequence). The length of the CDR3 is 14 residues. V shed 2 bases, J shed 2 bases, and the junction held 3 bases outside the gene matches. The CDR3 protein is CAWSPGQGNYGYTF. In DNA form, the CDR3 reads TGTGCCTGGAGTCCCGGACAGGGGAACTATGGCTACACCTTC.

This clonotype was observed at least ten times. The chain combines TRBV6-6 with TRBJ2-7; D is unresolved. The CDR3 contains 12 residues. V lost 0 bases and J 7 bases, leaving 7 bases between the germline ends. Germline-derived CDR1 and CDR2 are MNHNY and SVGAGI (reference sequence). The CDR3 nucleotides are TGTGCCAGCAGTTACTCGGGTGGTGAGCAGTACTTC. It specifies CASSYSGGEQYF.

As to this clonotype: Mismatch with germline at one junction end may stem from a read error. The rearrangement uses TRBV24-1 and TRBJ2-5; weak D call: TRBD1 (6 bases). Per the germline V gene, CDR1 is KGHDR and CDR2 is SFDVKD. This CDR3 region has 14 residues. The CDR3 DNA follows: TGTGCCGCCAGTGAGCCGACAGGAAGTGAGACCCAGTACTTC. Its protein is CAASEPTGSETQYF.

In its sample, this clonotype was seen a few times. The chain joins TRBV18 to TRBJ2-5; the D gene is possibly TRBD1 (6 bases). V was shortened by 6 bases and J by 5 bases, with 22 bases between the two germline ends. The germline gives CDR1 KGHSH, CDR2 LQKENI. The CDR3 is 16 residues long. CDR3 region: CASSPLLRPRGETQYF. The CDR3 DNA reads as TGTGCCAGCTCCCCTCTACTTAGACCTAGGGGGGAGACCCAGTACTTC.

This clonotype was detected ten times or more. V and J are TRBV11-2 and TRBJ2-5; 9 bases agree with TRBD2. CDR1 is SGHAT, CDR2 FQNNGV, per germline. V was clipped by 5 bases and J by 3 bases; unmatched bases: 34. The CDR3 sequence is 24 residues long. CDR3 protein: CASSPHLIQVAGVRMHASKETQYF. The CDR3 coding sequence is TGTGCCAGCAGCCCACATTTAATACAAGTAGCGGGAGTGCGAATGCATGCTTCTAAAGAGACCCAGTACTTC.

This clonotype turned up a few times. V gene TRBV20-1 combines with J gene TRBJ2-3, with 10 bases matching TRBD2. The CDR3 runs 13 residues. Germline V gene sequence: CDR1 DFQATT, CDR2 SNEGSKA (reference sequence). The CDR3 DNA sequence: TGCACCGGGGTAGCGGGAGGCGCGGATACGCAGTATTTT. It specifies CTGVAGGADTQYF.

This clonotype appeared many times. This chain links TRBV18 with TRBJ2-7; D is ambiguous. This CDR3 has 12 residues. Between the trimmed V and J ends, which lost 8 bases and 2 bases, there was a span of 10 bases. From germline, CDR1 is KGHSH and CDR2 LQKENI. The DNA for the CDR3 is TGTGCCAGCAGCCCCGCCACCTACGAGCAGTACTTC. Translated: CASSPATYEQYF.

This clonotype showed up many times. A read error may produce the germline difference seen at one junction end. This rearrangement joins TRBV5-1 to TRBJ2-5, with D unclear. The CDR3 runs to 13 residues. Germline V CDR1 and CDR2: SGHRS, YFSETQ. The CDR3 DNA reads as TGTGCCAGCAGCTTTGGTCGAGAAGAGACCCAGTACTTC. Translating gives CASSFGREETQYF.

The table lists this clonotype with a few counts. The DNA for the CDR3 is TGTGCCAGCAGTTCCCCATCCCCGGGACTAGCGGGAGCGCAGTACTTC. This encodes CASSSPSPGLAGAQYF. The rearrangement joins TRBV28 to TRBJ2-7; 14 positions match TRBD2. V was pared by 4 bases and J by 9 bases, with 11 bases of the junction left unmatched. Germline V lookup: CDR1 MDHEN, CDR2 SYDVKM. The CDR3 sequence is 16 residues long.

This clonotype was observed many times. V is TRBV5-1 and J is TRBJ1-2; the match to TRBD1 covers 8 bases. Germline CDR1 SGHRS, CDR2 YFSETQ. The CDR3 consists of 14 residues. The V gene end was trimmed by 3 bases and the J gene end by 6 bases; junction bases not matched to a gene: 7. The CDR3 coding sequence is TGCGCCAGCAGCTGGCCCGACAGGGGCGATGGCTACACCTTC. This codes for CASSWPDRGDGYTF.

This clonotype was seen ten or more times. J is TRBJ2-7 and V is TRBV9; D tentatively fits TRBD1 or TRBD2 (6 bases each). Germline V gene data show CDR1 as SGDLS and CDR2 as YYNGEE. This CDR3 is 13 amino acids long. Trimming cost V 10 bases and J 0 bases, with 14 bases left between them. The CDR3 here is CASGDSSSYEQYF. CDR3 DNA: TGTGCCTCAGGGGACTCGAGCTCCTACGAGCAGTACTTC.

In its sample, this clonotype was seen many times. This chain uses TRBV6-1 with TRBJ2-1; D remains ambiguous. Germline CDR1 is MNHNS and CDR2 is SASEGT. The ends were cut back, 5 bases at V and 5 bases at J, with 16 bases in the middle. The CDR3 runs 15 residues. In nucleotides, the CDR3 is TGTGCCAGCAGTTACTTCCCCATCCGGGACAATGAGCAGTTCTTC. Translating gives CASSYFPIRDNEQFF.

This clonotype has a count of ten or more. The chain uses TRBV7-9 and TRBJ2-5; 10 nucleotides match TRBD2. The CDR3 spans 16 residues. The germline gives CDR1 SEHNR, CDR2 FQNEAQ (reference sequence). The V gene end was trimmed by 0 bases and the J gene end by 7 bases; junction bases not matched to a gene: 8. CDR3 coding DNA: TGTGCCAGCAGCTTAGCGGCTAGCGGGAGCACAGGGACCCAGTACTTC. Translating gives CASSLAASGSTGTQYF.

This clonotype was found many times. This sequence joins TRBV28 and TRBJ2-5; 9 nucleotides line up with TRBD1. Unmatched junction bases numbered 5, after V lost 2 bases and J lost 4 bases. The CDR3 runs 15 residues. The germline CDR1 and CDR2 sequences are MDHEN and SYDVKM. The CDR3 DNA reads TGTGCCAGCAGTTTAGTCCCGACAGGGGGAGAGACCCAGTACTTC. The encoded protein is CASSLVPTGGETQYF.

This clonotype was counted many times. The chain combines TRBV2 with TRBJ2-3; 7 positions match TRBD1. Unmatched junction bases numbered 19, after V lost 7 bases and J lost 0 bases. This CDR3 is 19 amino acids long. Germline CDR1 SNHLY, CDR2 FYNNEI. The CDR3 coding sequence is TGTGCCAGCACTGGGATACAGGGGTCCCAATTAACTAGCACAGATACGCAGTATTTT. It yields the protein CASTGIQGSQLTSTDTQYF. Filled out from reference TRBV2 and TRBJ2-3, the complete variable domain reads EPEVTQTPSHQVTQMGQEVILRCVPISNHLYFYWYRQILGQKVEFLVSFYNNEISEKSEIFDDQFSVERPDGSNFTLKIRSTKLEDSAMYFCASTGIQGSQLTSTDTQYFGPGTRLTVL.

In this sample, this clonotype turned up a few times. This sequence joins TRBV3-1 and TRBJ1-1; D unclear. The V gene lost 1 base and the J gene lost 6 bases, with 9 bases spanning the gap. Germline values: CDR1 LGHDT, CDR2 YNNKEL (reference sequence). The CDR3 has 13 residues. CDR3 region: CASSQVPGSEAFF. The DNA of the CDR3 is TGTGCCAGCAGCCAAGTTCCAGGTTCTGAAGCTTTCTTT. Drawing the rest from reference TRBV3-1 and TRBJ1-1, the complete variable domain is DTAVSQTPKYLVTQMGNDKSIKCEQNLGHDTMYWYKQDSKKFLKIMFSYNNKELIINETVPNRFSPKSPDKAHLNLHINSLELGDSAVYFCASSQVPGSEAFFGQGTRLTVV.

The table lists this clonotype with many counts. The V and J genes are TRBV7-2 and TRBJ2-3; TRBD2 is a possible D gene (6 bases). CDR1 is SGHTA, CDR2 FQGNSA, per germline. The CDR3 has 14 amino acids. The V and J ends lost 1 base and 5 bases respectively, with 10 bases between them. The CDR3 is CASSLGLVKDTQYF. CDR3 nucleotides: TGTGCCAGCAGCTTAGGACTAGTCAAAGATACGCAGTATTTT.